A single sample is the source of the 6 T cell receptor beta chains below, sequenced in a study of T cell responses to AZD1222 COVID-19 vaccine. The table came from immunoSEQ multiplex PCR; TCRdb's copy has only in-frame clones and leaves some out. The sample lists tens of thousands of clones; approximately 80% were seen once. Sequences were derived from peripheral blood, sampled on day 0 of MenACWY control vaccination. All receptors come from an adult in good health.

The V call is TRBV6-2 or TRBV6-3, the J call TRBJ2-5; 7 positions agree with TRBD2. This CDR3 is built from 15 residues. The germline CDR1 and CDR2 sequences are MNHEY and SVGEGT. Trimming cost V 7 bases and J 1 base; bases outside gene matches: 9. DNA of the CDR3: TGTGCCAGCACCCCAGTGGCTAGCGGCCAAGAGACCCAGTACTTC. Its protein product is CASTPVASGQETQYF.

In this sample, this clone turned up a few times. The CDR3 reads CASSQGESPLHF. The CDR3 nucleotides are TGCGCCAGCAGCCAAGGGGAGTCACCCCTCCACTTT. The genes are TRBV4-1 and TRBJ1-6; D gene ambiguous. Germline CDR1 is MGHRA and CDR2 is YSYEKL. V was trimmed by 1 base and J by 10 bases, leaving 5 bases between them. The CDR3 consists of 12 residues.

The chain joins TRBV18 to TRBJ1-2; a weak D match, TRBD1 (5 bases). The V gene's germline CDR1 is KGHSH and CDR2 LQKENI. This CDR3 spans 13 amino acids. V was pared by 6 bases and J by 2 bases, with 10 bases between. Here the CDR3 reads CASSPGDNYGYTF. CDR3 nucleotides: TGTGCCAGCTCGCCCGGGGACAACTATGGCTACACCTTC. Full variable domain (missing parts from reference TRBV18 and TRBJ1-2): NAGVMQNPRHLVRRRGQEARLRCSPMKGHSHVYWYRQLPEEGLKFMVYLQKENIIDESGMPKERFSAEFPKEGPSILRIQQVVRGDSAAYFCASSPGDNYGYTFGSGTRLTVV.

The V call is TRBV19, the J call TRBJ2-1; D not resolved. V was trimmed by 1 base and J by 7 bases, leaving 8 bases between them. The CDR3 covers 13 residues. Germline-derived CDR1 and CDR2 are LNHDA and SQIVND (reference sequence). CDR3 nucleotide sequence: TGTGCCAGTAGTATAGTAAGGGATAATGAGCAGTTCTTC. Translated: CASSIVRDNEQFF.

The CDR3 nucleotides read TGTGCCAGCAGCCAAGAGGGGTCCGCGAAGCGCACTGAAGCTTTCTTT. As protein: CASSQEGSAKRTEAFF. V gene TRBV3-1 (or the pseudogene TRBV3-2) combines with J gene TRBJ1-1, with D unclear. Trimming removed 0 bases from V and 4 bases from J, with 15 bases in between. In germline, CDR1 is LGHDT, CDR2 YNNKEL (reference sequence). CDR3 length: 16 amino acids.

The J gene is TRBJ1-6, the V gene TRBV7-9, with D perhaps matching TRBD1 (6 bases). The V end lost 5 bases, the J end lost 7 bases, and 15 bases lay between the germline ends. The V gene's germline CDR1 is SEHNR and CDR2 FQNEAQ (reference sequence). There are 15 residues in the CDR3. This CDR3 reads CASSPLGGPNSPLHF. Here the CDR3 DNA reads TGTGCCAGCAGCCCCCTGGGGGGGCCGAATTCACCCCTCCACTTT.